Listed below are T cell receptor beta chains from one sample, sequenced in a study of blood T cell repertoires in COVID-19. Produced via immunoSEQ multiplex PCR; TCRdb's table is partial and in-frame only. Among 50,000 to 75,000 clones, 80% were seen once, and the ten largest hold over 5.5%. Sample: peripheral blood. These receptors were collected from a man aged 55 to 70 with acute or convalescent COVID-19. CDR3s leave out the opening cysteine and the closing phenylalanine or tryptophan. A D gene is named only where the DNA matches it firmly.

V	D	J	CDR3
TRBV6-5	.	TRBJ1-5	ASTPLYSNQPQH
TRBV18	.	TRBJ2-2	ASSLGQNTGELF
TRBV12-3/TRBV12-4	.	TRBJ2-1	ASSFAGGEQF
TRBV29-1	.	TRBJ1-2	SVTDGGGGYT
TRBV10-1	TRBD2	TRBJ2-3	ASSESIQAGGSDTQY
TRBV27	TRBD1	TRBJ1-1	ASRIDRPDRVTEAF
TRBV7-9	TRBD2	TRBJ2-7	ASSQGLAGSYEQY
TRBV6-4	.	TRBJ2-2	ASKGAAGGTGELF
TRBV2	TRBD2	TRBJ2-1	ASSEAGLAVRDEQF
TRBV19	.	TRBJ1-5	ASGQQKNQPQH
TRBV3-1/TRBV3-2	.	TRBJ2-7	ASSQGNGRDVY
TRBV14	.	TRBJ1-6	ASSQAAGDSPLH
TRBV5-1	TRBD1	TRBJ2-1	ASSLAGQDYNEQF
TRBV11-1	TRBD1	TRBJ1-6	ASSTDRASSPLH
TRBV9	.	TRBJ2-6	ASRAHGAGANVLT
TRBV3-1/TRBV3-2	TRBD1	TRBJ1-2	ASSQLPTGGSGYT
TRBV28	.	TRBJ1-4	ASSSLGGATNEKLF
TRBV10-3	.	TRBJ2-7	AISGTNYEQY
TRBV5-4	TRBD1	TRBJ2-5	ASSLYSGTGIEETQY
TRBV29-1	TRBD2	TRBJ2-1	SVPPPLAGGPNEQF
TRBV30	.	TRBJ1-5	AWSGQGHQPQH
TRBV5-1	.	TRBJ1-2	ASSGGVKSGYT
TRBV18	TRBD1	TRBJ2-2	ASSPYDRVSAGELF
TRBV5-5	.	TRBJ1-2	ASSLSFGGTYGYT
TRBV7-9	.	TRBJ1-3	ASSLADTNSGNTIY
TRBV23-1	TRBD1	TRBJ1-5	ASSHPTGSSNRSQPQH
TRBV5-1	TRBD1	TRBJ1-4	ASSLGDVTGPEKLF
TRBV18	.	TRBJ1-2	ASSPTEGPNYGYT
TRBV11-1	.	TRBJ2-5	ASSRNRDIQETQY
TRBV3-1/TRBV3-2	TRBD1	TRBJ2-7	ASRAGTGGVYEQY
TRBV7-9	.	TRBJ1-5	ASTTDDQPQH
TRBV28	.	TRBJ2-1	ASSSPILPREQF
TRBV5-4	TRBD1	TRBJ2-5	ASSPGQGQQETQY
TRBV5-1	TRBD1	TRBJ2-1	ASSPPRTGKKANEQF
TRBV6-2/TRBV6-3	.	TRBJ1-1	ASSNRAGTEAF
TRBV19	.	TRBJ1-2	ASSISVYGYT